This T cell receptor beta chain was identified in a study of T cells after yellow fever vaccination. This clonotype was seen a few times. MiXCR, applied by TCRdb to the 5' RACE reads, yields one record per CDR3 protein. The sample records approximately 340,000 distinct CDR3 sequences, roughly 9.4% being singletons. The V end was cut by 3 bases, the J end by 9 bases, with 9 bases between. CDR3 length: 11 amino acids. From germline, CDR1 is SQVTM and CDR2 ANQGSEA. V gene TRBV29-1 combines with J gene TRBJ2-1; D is undetermined. This TCR came from a young man who received the YFV17D yellow fever vaccine. Sequenced here: PBMCs, sampled on the day of the first yellow fever vaccination. CDR3 amino acids: CSVDSSGEQFF. In nucleotides, the CDR3 is TGCAGCGTTGATAGTTCGGGTGAGCAGTTCTTC.